This TCR beta chain was sequenced for a study of T cell responses to AZD1222 COVID-19 vaccine. Study-level findings and limits: Rises in breadth and depth of Spike-specific TCRs came after two AZD1222 doses. Close to half of spike-specific TCRs reportedly recognize unmutated variant regions. Donors skewed white British and female; clonal diversity was possibly underestimated.

The table came from immunoSEQ multiplex PCR; TCRdb's copy has only in-frame clones and leaves some out. The sample consists of about 84,000 clones, more than 70% of them appearing once. As to this clone: Its antigen is currently unknown.

Specimen: peripheral blood, collected 28 days after the second AZD1222 dose. This sequence originates from an adult who received the AZD1222 COVID-19 vaccine.

CDR3 in DNA: TGTGCCAGCAGCCTCACCTTGGAGCAACTGTTTTTT. Translated: CASSLTLEQLFF. V gene TRBV2 combines with J gene TRBJ1-4; D is undetermined. CDR1 SNHLY and CDR2 FYNNEI come from the germline V gene. Trimming pared 6 bases from V and 12 bases from J, leaving 14 bases between. There are 12 residues in the CDR3.